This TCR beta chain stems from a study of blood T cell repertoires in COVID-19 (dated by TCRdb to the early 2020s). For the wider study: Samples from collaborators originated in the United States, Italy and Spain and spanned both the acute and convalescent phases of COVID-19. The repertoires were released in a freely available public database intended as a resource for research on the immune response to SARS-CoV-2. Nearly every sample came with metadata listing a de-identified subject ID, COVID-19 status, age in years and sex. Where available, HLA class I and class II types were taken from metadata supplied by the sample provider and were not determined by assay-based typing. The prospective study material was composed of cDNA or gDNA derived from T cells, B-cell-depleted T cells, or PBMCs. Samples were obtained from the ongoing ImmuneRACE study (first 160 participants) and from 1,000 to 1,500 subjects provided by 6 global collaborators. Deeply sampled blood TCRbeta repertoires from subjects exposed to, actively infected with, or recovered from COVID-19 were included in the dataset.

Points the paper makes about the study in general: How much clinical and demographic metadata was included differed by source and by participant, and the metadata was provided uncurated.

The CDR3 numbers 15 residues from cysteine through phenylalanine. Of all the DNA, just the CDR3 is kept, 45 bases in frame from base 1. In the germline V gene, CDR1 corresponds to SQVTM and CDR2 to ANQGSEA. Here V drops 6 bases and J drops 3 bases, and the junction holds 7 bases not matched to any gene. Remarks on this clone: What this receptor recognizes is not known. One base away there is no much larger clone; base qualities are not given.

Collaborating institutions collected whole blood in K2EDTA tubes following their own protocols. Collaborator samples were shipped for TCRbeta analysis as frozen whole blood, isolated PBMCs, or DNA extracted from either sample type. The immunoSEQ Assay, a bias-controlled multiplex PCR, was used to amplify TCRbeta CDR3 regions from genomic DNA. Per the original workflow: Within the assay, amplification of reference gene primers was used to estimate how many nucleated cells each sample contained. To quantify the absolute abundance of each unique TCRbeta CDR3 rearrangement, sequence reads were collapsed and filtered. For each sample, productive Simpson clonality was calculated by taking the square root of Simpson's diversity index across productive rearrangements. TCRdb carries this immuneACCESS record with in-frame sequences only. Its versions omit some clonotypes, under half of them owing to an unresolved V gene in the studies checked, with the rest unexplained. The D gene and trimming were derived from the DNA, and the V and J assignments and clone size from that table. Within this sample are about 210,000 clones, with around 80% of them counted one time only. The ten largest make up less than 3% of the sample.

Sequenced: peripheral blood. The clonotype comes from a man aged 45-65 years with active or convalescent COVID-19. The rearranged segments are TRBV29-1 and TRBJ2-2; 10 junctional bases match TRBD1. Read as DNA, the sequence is TGCAGCGTCCGAGGACAGGGGGTTGACACCGGGGAGCTGTTTTTT. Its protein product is CSVRGQGVDTGELFF.